A single sample is the source of the 4 T cell receptor beta chains below, sequenced in a study of blood T cell repertoires in COVID-19. Profiling relied on immunoSEQ multiplex PCR, and the TCRdb table lists in-frame clones only, not all of them. The sample contains over 40,000 clones, 75% to 85% of which appear only once. Sequenced: peripheral blood. The receptors stem from a man between 40 and 49 years old with acute or convalescent COVID-19.

In this sample, this clone turned up once. V usage is TRBV19 and J usage is TRBJ2-7; perhaps TRBD2 as D (6 bases). CDR1 and CDR2 (germline): LNHDA, SQIVND (reference sequence). The germline V and J ends were trimmed by 3 bases and 3 bases, with 12 bases remaining between them. The length of the CDR3 is 14 residues. The CDR3 DNA is TGTGCCAGTAGTATTGGAGGGAGTGGCTACGAGCAGTACTTC. This translates into CASSIGGSGYEQYF. The full variable domain, its missing parts supplied by reference TRBV19 and TRBJ2-7, is DGGITQSPKYLFRKEGQNVTLSCEQNLNHDAMYWYRQDPGQGLRLIYYSQIVNDFQKGDIAEGYSVSREKKESFPLTVTSAQKNPTAFYLCASSIGGSGYEQYFGPGTRLTVT.

The J gene is TRBJ2-1, the V gene TRBV5-1; possibly TRBD2 for D (6 bases). In germline, CDR1 is SGHRS, CDR2 YFSETQ. CDR3 length equals 15 residues. Deletions cut 0 bases from V and 6 bases from J, with 13 bases between. The CDR3 loop reads CASSLAGDHSNEQFF. Here the CDR3 DNA reads TGCGCCAGCAGCTTGGCGGGGGATCATAGCAATGAGCAGTTCTTC. Complete variable domain (other parts from reference TRBV5-1 and TRBJ2-1): KAGVTQTPRYLIKTRGQQVTLSCSPISGHRSVSWYQQTPGQGLQFLFEYFSETQRNKGNFPGRFSGRQFSNSRSEMNVSTLELGDSALYLCASSLAGDHSNEQFFGPGTRLTVL.

The chain links TRBV11-2 to TRBJ2-6, with D possibly matching TRBD2 (5 bases). V dropped 0 bases and J dropped 0 bases, with 9 bases sitting between them. The CDR3 contains 17 residues. Germline V lookup: CDR1 SGHAT, CDR2 FQNNGV. DNA for the CDR3: TGTGCCAGCAGCTTAGAACGAGGGTTCTCTGGGGCCAACGTCCTGACTTTC. Protein sequence: CASSLERGFSGANVLTF.

This clone showed up just a few times. CDR3 sequence (DNA): TGTGCCAGCAGCTTGCAGGGGCCCCTGGATGGCTACACCTTC. Residues: CASSLQGPLDGYTF. The genes are TRBV7-9 and TRBJ1-2; maybe TRBD1 (6 bases). V was cut by 3 bases and J by 6 bases, with 14 bases left in between. Germline lookup yields CDR1 SEHNR and CDR2 FQNEAQ (reference sequence). The CDR3 has 14 residues.